Listed here are 11 T cell receptor beta chains from one sample, sequenced in a study of T cell changes during pregnancy in multiple sclerosis. Clones were sequenced by immunoSEQ multiplex PCR, and TCRdb holds only the in-frame ones, with some missing. This repertoire shows 35,000 to 40,000 clones, roughly nine tenths found once; its top ten account for less than 6.5%. Sample: peripheral blood, taken in the third trimester of pregnancy. These receptors originate from a female donor in good health, enrolled as a control in a pregnancy study.

The rearrangement links TRBV11-1 to TRBJ1-4; unclear D gene. Germline V gene sequence: CDR1 SGHAT, CDR2 FQDESV (reference sequence). The CDR3 has 15 amino acids. V gave up 0 bases and J gave up 2 bases, with 7 bases separating them. The CDR3 coding sequence is TGTGCCAGCAGCTTAGCCCGAGGTACTAATGAAAAACTGTTTTTT. It yields the protein CASSLARGTNEKLFF.

The chain carries TRBV6-4 and TRBJ2-7, with D possibly being TRBD1 (6 bases). CDR1 and CDR2 (germline): MRHNA, SNTAGT. The CDR3 extends over 13 amino acids. Trimming left V 8 bases short and J 7 bases short, with 18 bases between. CDR3 in DNA: TGTGCCAGCGGGGGCCCCGGACAGCCGGAGCAGTACTTC. It specifies CASGGPGQPEQYF.

The CDR3 region has the DNA TGTGCCAGTCTCCGGGACAGGGGGCCGGAGACCCAGTACTTC. Translation: CASLRDRGPETQYF. The chain joins TRBV25-1 to TRBJ2-5; 12 bases align to TRBD1. Germline V lookup: CDR1 MGHDK, CDR2 SYGVNS. The CDR3 is 14 residues long. J was trimmed by 5 bases and V by 9 bases; bases with no gene match: 7.

The chain employs TRBV6-1 and TRBJ1-2, with D hard to call. Trimming took 2 bases from V and 8 from J, leaving 18 bases between them. Germline loops: CDR1 MNHNS, CDR2 SASEGT. The CDR3 has 15 residues. The CDR3 loop reads CASSERQVVLGGYTF. CDR3 sequence (DNA): TGTGCCAGCAGTGAAAGGCAGGTGGTTCTTGGGGGCTACACCTTC.

The gene calls are TRBV7-8 and TRBJ2-1; tentatively, D is TRBD2 (6 bases). The V end lost 1 base, the J end lost 1 base, and 8 bases lay between the germline ends. Germline CDR1 and CDR2: SGHVS and FQNEAQ. The CDR3 is 15 amino acids. The CDR3 spells CASSLDAGSYNEQFF. The CDR3 DNA reads as TGTGCCAGCAGCTTAGACGCGGGATCCTACAATGAGCAGTTCTTC.

For this clone: Germline and junction disagree at one end, which may indicate a read error. The rearrangement joins TRBV7-7 to TRBJ2-1; 12 bases align to TRBD2. Germline V gene sequence: CDR1 SSHAT, CDR2 FNYEAQ (reference sequence). The CDR3 loop spans 16 amino acids. The CDR3 spells CASSLGLAGTYNEQFF. Written as DNA, the CDR3 is TGTGCTAGCAGCTTAGGACTAGCGGGGACCTACAATGAGCAGTTCTTC.

This clone was counted once. V is TRBV6-1 and J is TRBJ2-7, with 11 nucleotides matching TRBD2. The CDR3 has 14 amino acids. Germline V gene sequence: CDR1 MNHNS, CDR2 SASEGT. The V gene end was trimmed by 9 bases and the J gene end by 5 bases; junction bases not matched to a gene: 9. The CDR3 DNA sequence: TGTGCCAGTTTCCTAGCGGGAGGTTTCCACGAGCAGTACTTC. This translates into CASFLAGGFHEQYF.

The chain couples TRBV10-2 to TRBJ2-4; TRBD2 agrees at 7 bases. The germline V gene encodes CDR1 WSHSY and CDR2 SAAADI. V lost 7 bases and J lost 0; bases outside the gene matches: 12. The CDR3 covers 17 residues. This CDR3 is CASTGAGEILAKNIQYF. CDR3 nucleotide sequence: TGCGCCAGCACGGGTGCGGGGGAGATTCTAGCCAAAAACATTCAGTACTTC.

This chain uses TRBV9 with TRBJ2-7, with 13 bases matching TRBD2. This CDR3 is built from 15 residues. With V trimmed by 4 bases and J by 5 bases, 6 bases remained unmatched. Germline lookup yields CDR1 SGDLS and CDR2 YYNGEE. CDR3 region: CASSLIGTSGNEQYF. The CDR3 bases are TGTGCCAGCAGCCTTATAGGGACTAGCGGGAACGAGCAGTACTTC.

In nucleotides, the CDR3 is TGCGCCAGCAGCTTGGGACTAGCGGGAGCAGATACGCAGTATTTT. It yields the protein CASSLGLAGADTQYF. This chain uses TRBV5-1 with TRBJ2-3; 12 positions match TRBD2. The CDR3 is made up of 15 amino acids. The V and J ends lost 0 bases and 4 bases, in that order; junction bases with no gene match: 0. CDR1 and CDR2 from the germline V gene are SGHRS and YFSETQ.

V is TRBV5-4 and J is TRBJ2-1; the match to TRBD2 covers 7 bases. The CDR3 extends over 15 amino acids. CDR1 SGHNT and CDR2 YYREEE come from the germline V gene (reference sequence). With V trimmed by 2 bases and J by 4 bases, 6 bases remained unmatched. This chain's CDR3 is CASSLGASGYNEQFF. CDR3 DNA: TGTGCCAGCAGCTTAGGGGCTAGCGGTTACAATGAGCAGTTCTTC.